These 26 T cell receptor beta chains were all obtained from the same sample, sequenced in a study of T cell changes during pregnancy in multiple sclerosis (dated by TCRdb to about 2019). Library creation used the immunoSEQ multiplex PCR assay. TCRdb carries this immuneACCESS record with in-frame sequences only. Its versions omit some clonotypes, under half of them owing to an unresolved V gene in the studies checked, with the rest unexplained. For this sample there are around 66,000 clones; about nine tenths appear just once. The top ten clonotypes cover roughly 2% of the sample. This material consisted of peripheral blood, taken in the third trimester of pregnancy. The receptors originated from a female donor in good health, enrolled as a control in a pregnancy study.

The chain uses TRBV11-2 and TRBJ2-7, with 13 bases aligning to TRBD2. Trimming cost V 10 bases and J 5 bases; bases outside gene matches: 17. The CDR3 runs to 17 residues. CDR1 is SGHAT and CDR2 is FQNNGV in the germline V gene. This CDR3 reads CATRVGLLAGGRNEQYF. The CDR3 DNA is TGTGCCACCAGGGTGGGGCTACTAGCGGGAGGGCGGAACGAGCAGTACTTC.

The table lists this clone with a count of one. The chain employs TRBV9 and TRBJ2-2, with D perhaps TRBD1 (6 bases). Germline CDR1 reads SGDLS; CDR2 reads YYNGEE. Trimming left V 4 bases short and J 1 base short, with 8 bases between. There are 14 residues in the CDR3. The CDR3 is CASSMTGNTGELFF. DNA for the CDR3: TGTGCCAGCAGCATGACAGGGAACACCGGGGAGCTGTTTTTT.

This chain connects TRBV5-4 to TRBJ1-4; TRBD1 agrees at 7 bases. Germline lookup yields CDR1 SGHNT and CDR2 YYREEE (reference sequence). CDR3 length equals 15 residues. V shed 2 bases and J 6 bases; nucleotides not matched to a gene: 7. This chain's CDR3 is CASSLQGRMDEKLFF. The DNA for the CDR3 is TGTGCCAGCAGCTTACAGGGGAGGATGGATGAAAAACTGTTTTTT. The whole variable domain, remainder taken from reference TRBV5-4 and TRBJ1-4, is ETGVTQSPTHLIKTRGQQVTLRCSSQSGHNTVSWYQQALGQGPQFIFQYYREEENGRGNFPPRFSGLQFPNYSSELNVNALELDDSALYLCASSLQGRMDEKLFFGSGTQLSVL.

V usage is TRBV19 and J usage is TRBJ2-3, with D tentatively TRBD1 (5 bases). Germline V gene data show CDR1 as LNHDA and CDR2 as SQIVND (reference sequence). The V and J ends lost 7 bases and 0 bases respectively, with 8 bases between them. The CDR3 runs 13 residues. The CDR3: CASNGASTDTQYF. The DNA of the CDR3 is TGTGCCAGTAATGGGGCAAGCACAGATACGCAGTATTTT.

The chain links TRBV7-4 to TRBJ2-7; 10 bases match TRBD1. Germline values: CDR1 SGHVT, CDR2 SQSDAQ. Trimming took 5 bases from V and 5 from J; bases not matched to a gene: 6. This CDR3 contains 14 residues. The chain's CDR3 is CASSDRDRGHEQYF. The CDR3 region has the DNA TGTGCCAGCAGCGACCGGGACAGGGGACACGAGCAGTACTTC.

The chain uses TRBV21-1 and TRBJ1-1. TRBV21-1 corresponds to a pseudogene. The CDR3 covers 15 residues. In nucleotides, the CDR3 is TGTGCCAGCAGGGCGGGAAAAGGGGTGAACACTGAAGCTTTCTTT. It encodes CASRAGKGVNTEAFF.

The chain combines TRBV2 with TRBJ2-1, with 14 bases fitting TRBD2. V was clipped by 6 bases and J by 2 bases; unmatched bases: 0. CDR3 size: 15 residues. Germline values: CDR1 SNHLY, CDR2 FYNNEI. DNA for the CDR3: TGTGCCAGCAGGACTAGCGGGGGGGCCTACAATGAGCAGTTCTTC. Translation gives CASRTSGGAYNEQFF.

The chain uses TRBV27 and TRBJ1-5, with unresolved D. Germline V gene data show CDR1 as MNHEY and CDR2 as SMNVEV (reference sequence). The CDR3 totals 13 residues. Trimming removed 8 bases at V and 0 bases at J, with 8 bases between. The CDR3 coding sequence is TGTGCCAGCGCCGTCTATAGCAATCAGCCCCAGCATTTT. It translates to CASAVYSNQPQHF.

The CDR3 DNA is TGTGCCAGCAGCGTAGGTTTGGGGCAGGGAATAAACGGGGAGCTGTTTTTT. Protein sequence: CASSVGLGQGINGELFF. V usage is TRBV9 and J usage is TRBJ2-2, with D possibly TRBD1 on 5 matching bases. The V end was cut by 0 bases, the J end by 7 bases, with 19 bases between. Germline assignment: CDR1 SGDLS and CDR2 YYNGEE. There are 17 residues in the CDR3.

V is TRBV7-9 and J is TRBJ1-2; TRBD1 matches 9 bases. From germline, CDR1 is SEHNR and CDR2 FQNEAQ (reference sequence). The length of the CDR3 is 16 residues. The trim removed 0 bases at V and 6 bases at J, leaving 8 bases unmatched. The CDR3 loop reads CASSLAGDREQDGYTF. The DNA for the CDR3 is TGTGCCAGCAGCTTAGCGGGGGACAGGGAGCAGGATGGCTACACCTTC.

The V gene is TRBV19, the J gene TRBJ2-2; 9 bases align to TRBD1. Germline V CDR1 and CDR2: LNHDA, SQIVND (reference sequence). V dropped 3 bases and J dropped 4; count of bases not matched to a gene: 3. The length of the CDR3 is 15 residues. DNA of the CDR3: TGTGCCAGTAGTATGGAGGACAGGGGCACCGGGGAGCTGTTTTTT. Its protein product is CASSMEDRGTGELFF.

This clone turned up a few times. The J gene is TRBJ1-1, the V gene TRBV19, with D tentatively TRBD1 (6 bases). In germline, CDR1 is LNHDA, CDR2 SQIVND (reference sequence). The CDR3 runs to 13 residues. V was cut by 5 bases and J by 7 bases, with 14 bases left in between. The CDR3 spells CASSLSPQGEAFF. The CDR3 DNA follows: TGTGCCAGTAGTTTATCCCCACAGGGTGAAGCTTTCTTT. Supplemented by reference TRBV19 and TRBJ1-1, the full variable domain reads DGGITQSPKYLFRKEGQNVTLSCEQNLNHDAMYWYRQDPGQGLRLIYYSQIVNDFQKGDIAEGYSVSREKKESFPLTVTSAQKNPTAFYLCASSLSPQGEAFFGQGTRLTVV.

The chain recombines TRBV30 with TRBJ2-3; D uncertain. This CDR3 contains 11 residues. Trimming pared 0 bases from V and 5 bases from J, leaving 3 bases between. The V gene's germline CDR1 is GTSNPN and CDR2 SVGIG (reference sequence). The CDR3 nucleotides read TGTGCCTGGAGTGTACAAGATACGCAGTATTTT. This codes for CAWSVQDTQYF.

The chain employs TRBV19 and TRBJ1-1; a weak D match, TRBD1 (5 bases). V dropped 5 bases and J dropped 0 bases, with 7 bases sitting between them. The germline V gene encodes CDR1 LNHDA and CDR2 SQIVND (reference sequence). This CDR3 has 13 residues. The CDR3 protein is CASSAGLNTEAFF. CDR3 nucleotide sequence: TGTGCCAGTAGTGCAGGGTTGAACACTGAAGCTTTCTTT.

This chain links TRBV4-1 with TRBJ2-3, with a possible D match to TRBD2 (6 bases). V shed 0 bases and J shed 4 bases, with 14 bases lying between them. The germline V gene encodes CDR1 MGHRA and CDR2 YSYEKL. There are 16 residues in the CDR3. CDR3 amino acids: CASSQDRYGSSDTQYF. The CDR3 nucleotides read TGCGCCAGCAGCCAAGATAGGTACGGGAGTTCAGATACGCAGTATTTT.

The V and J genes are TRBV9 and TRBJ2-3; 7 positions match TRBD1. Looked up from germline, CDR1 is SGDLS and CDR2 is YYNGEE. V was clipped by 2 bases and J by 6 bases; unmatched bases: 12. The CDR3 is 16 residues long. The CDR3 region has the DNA TGTGCCAGCAGCGTGGGGGACAGAGGGCTTAGGGATACGCAGTATTTT. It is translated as CASSVGDRGLRDTQYF.

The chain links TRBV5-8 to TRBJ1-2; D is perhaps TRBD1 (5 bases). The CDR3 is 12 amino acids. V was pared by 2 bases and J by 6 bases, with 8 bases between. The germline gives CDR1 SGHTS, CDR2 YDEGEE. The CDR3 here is CASSFAGNGYTF. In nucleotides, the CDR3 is TGTGCCAGCAGCTTTGCAGGGAATGGCTACACCTTC.

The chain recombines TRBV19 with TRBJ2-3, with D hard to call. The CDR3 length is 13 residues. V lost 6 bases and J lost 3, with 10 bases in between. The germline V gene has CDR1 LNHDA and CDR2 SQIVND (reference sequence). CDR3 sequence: CASSLSRTDTQYF. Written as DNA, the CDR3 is TGTGCCAGTAGCCTTTCGAGGACAGATACGCAGTATTTT.

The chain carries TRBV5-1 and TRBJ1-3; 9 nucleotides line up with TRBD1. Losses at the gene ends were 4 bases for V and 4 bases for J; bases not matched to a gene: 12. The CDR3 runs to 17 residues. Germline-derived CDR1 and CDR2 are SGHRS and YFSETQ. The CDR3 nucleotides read TGCGCCAGCAGCCCCCTATCCGGGACAGGGTCCGGAAACACCATATATTTT. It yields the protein CASSPLSGTGSGNTIYF.

The CDR3 is CASSFVPGGHGYTF. The CDR3 coding sequence is TGTGCCAGCAGTTTCGTACCCGGAGGACATGGCTACACCTTC. This chain links TRBV27 with TRBJ1-2; the D is unclear. CDR1 is MNHEY, CDR2 SMNVEV, per germline (reference sequence). The V gene lost 3 bases and the J gene lost 6 bases, with 14 bases spanning the gap. The CDR3 is 14 residues long.

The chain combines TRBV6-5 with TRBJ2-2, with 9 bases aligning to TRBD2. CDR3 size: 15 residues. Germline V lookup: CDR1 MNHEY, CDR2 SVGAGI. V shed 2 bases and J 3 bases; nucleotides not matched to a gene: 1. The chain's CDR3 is CASSYRLADTGELFF. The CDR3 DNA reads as TGTGCCAGCAGTTACAGACTAGCGGACACCGGGGAGCTGTTTTTT.

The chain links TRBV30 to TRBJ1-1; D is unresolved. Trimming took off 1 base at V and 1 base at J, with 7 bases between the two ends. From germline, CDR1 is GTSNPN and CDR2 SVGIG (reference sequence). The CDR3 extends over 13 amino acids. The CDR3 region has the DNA TGTGCCTGGAGTGCTGGCAAGAACACTGAAGCTTTCTTT. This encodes CAWSAGKNTEAFF.

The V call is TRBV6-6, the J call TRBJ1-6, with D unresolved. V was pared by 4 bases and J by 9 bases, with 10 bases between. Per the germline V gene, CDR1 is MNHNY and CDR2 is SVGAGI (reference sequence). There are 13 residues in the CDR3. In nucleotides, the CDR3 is TGTGCCAGCAGTTCAGGCAGCTTTTCACCCCTCCACTTT. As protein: CASSSGSFSPLHF.

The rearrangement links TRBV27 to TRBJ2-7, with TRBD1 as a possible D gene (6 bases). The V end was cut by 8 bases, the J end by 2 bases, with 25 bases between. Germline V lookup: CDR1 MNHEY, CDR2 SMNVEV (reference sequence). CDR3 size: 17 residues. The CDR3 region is CASAQYPQGEKAYEQYF. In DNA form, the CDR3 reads TGTGCCAGCGCCCAATACCCACAGGGAGAGAAGGCCTACGAGCAGTACTTC.

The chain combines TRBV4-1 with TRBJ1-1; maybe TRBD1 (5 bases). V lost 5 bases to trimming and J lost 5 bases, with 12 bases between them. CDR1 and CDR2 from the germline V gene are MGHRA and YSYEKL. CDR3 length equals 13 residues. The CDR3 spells CASSFGGRTEAFF. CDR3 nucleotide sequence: TGCGCCAGCAGCTTCGGGGGAAGGACTGAAGCTTTCTTT.

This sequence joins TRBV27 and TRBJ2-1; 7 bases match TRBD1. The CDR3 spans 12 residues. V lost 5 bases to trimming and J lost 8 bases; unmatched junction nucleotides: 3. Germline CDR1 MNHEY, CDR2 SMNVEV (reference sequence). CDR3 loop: CASSPTGYEQFF. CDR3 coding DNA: TGTGCCAGCAGTCCGACAGGGTATGAGCAGTTCTTC.